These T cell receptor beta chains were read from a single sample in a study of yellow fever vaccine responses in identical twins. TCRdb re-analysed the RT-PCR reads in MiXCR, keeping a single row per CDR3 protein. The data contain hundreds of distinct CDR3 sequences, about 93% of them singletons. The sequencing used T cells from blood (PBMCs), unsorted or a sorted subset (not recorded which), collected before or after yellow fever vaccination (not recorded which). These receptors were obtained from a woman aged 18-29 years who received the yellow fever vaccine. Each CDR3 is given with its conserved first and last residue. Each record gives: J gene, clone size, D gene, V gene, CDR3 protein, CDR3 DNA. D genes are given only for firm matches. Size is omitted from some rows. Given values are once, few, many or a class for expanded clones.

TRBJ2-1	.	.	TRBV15	CATSRGRNEQFF	TGTGCCACCAGCAGGGGGAGGAATGAGCAGTTCTTC
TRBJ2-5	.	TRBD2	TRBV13	CASRRTSGGGETQYF	TGTGCCAGCAGGAGGACTAGCGGGGGCGGAGAGACCCAGTACTTC
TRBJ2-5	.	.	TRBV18	CATQLTVWETQYF	TGTGCCACCCAACTAACGGTATGGGAGACCCAGTACTTC
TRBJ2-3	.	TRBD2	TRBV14	CASSQSVTSGGSDTQYF	TGTGCCAGCAGCCAAAGTGTGACTAGCGGGGGTTCAGATACGCAGTATTTT
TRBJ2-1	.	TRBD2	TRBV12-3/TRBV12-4	CASSSLSGRSGNEQFF	TGTGCCAGCAGTTCCCTTAGCGGGAGATCAGGGAATGAGCAGTTCTTC
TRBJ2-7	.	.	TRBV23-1	CASSQSQQYF	TGCGCCAGCAGTCAATCACAGCAGTACTTC
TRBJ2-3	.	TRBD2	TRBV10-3	CAISGSAGVGKDTQYF	TGTGCCATCAGTGGGTCGGCGGGAGTTGGAAAAGATACGCAGTATTTT
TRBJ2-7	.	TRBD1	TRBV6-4	CASRDRDEQYF	TGTGCCAGCAGAGACAGGGACGAGCAGTACTTC
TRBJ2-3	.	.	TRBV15	CATSRDPTDTQYF	TGTGCCACCAGCAGAGATCCTACAGATACGCAGTATTTT
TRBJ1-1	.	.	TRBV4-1	CASSQREGNTEAFF	TGCGCCAGCAGCCAAAGGGAGGGGAACACTGAAGCTTTCTTT
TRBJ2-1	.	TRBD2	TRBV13	CAGGVRSYNEQFF	TGTGCCGGGGGGGTTAGGTCCTACAATGAGCAGTTCTTC
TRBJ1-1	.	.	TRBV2	CASSTDAYEAFF	TGTGCCAGCAGTACGGACGCGTATGAAGCTTTCTTT
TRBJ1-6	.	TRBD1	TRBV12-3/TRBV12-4	CASSSGQGAQSPLHF	TGTGCCAGCAGCTCAGGACAGGGGGCGCAGTCACCCCTCCACTTT
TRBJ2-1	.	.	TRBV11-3	CASSFLRGYNEQFF	TGTGCCAGCAGCTTTTTGAGGGGTTACAATGAGCAGTTCTTC
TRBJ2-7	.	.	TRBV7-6	CASSLSGSSGSEQYF	TGTGCTAGCAGCTTAAGCGGATCTTCGGGGAGCGAGCAGTACTTC
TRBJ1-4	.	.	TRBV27	CASRLIATNEKLFF	TGTGCCAGCAGACTAATTGCAACTAATGAAAAACTGTTTTTT
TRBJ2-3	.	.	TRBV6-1	CASSQTSVSVTQYF	TGTGCCAGCAGCCAGACGTCCGTTAGTGTGACGCAGTATTTT
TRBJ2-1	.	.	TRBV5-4	CASSLPLPNEQFF	TGTGCCAGCAGCTTGCCGTTGCCCAATGAGCAGTTCTTC
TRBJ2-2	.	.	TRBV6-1	CASSLPSTRLPGELFF	TGTGCCAGCAGCCTACCGTCAACCCGGCTCCCCGGGGAGCTGTTTTTT
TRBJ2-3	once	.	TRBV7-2	CASSSRRTDTQYF	TGTGCCAGCAGCTCCCGACGGACAGATACGCAGTATTTT
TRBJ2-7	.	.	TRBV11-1	CASSLDFTGREQYF	TGTGCCAGCAGCTTAGATTTTACGGGCCGCGAGCAGTACTTC
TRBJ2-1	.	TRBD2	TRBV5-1	CASSGGWPSGRQGNEQFF	TGCGCCAGCAGCGGGGGTTGGCCTAGCGGGAGACAAGGGAATGAGCAGTTCTTC
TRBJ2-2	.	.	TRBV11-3	CASSQTTGSGELFF	TGTGCCAGCAGCCAGACGACAGGCTCAGGGGAGCTGTTTTTT
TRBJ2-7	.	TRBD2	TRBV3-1	CASSWTSGGAPEQYF	TGTGCCAGCAGCTGGACTAGCGGGGGGGCCCCCGAGCAGTACTTC
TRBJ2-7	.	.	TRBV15	CATSRDNAGIEQYF	TGTGCCACCAGCAGAGATAATGCAGGTATCGAGCAGTACTTC
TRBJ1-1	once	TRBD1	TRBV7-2	CASSQGAEAFF	TGTGCCAGCAGCCAGGGGGCGGAAGCTTTCTTT
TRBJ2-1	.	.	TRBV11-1	CASSFDRSSYNEQFF	TGTGCCAGCAGCTTCGACCGGAGCTCCTACAATGAGCAGTTCTTC
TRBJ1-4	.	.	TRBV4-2	CASSPEQHKLFF	TGTGCCAGCAGCCCTGAACAGCACAAACTGTTTTTT
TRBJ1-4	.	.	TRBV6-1	CASSVRGGEKLFF	TGTGCCAGCAGCGTACGAGGAGGGGAAAAACTGTTTTTT
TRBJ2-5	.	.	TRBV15	CATSRDGGVGETQYF	TGTGCCACCAGCAGAGATGGCGGGGTCGGGGAGACCCAGTACTTC
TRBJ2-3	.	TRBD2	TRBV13	CASSSPRTSGDTDTQYF	TGTGCCAGCAGCTCCCCCCGGACTAGCGGGGACACAGATACGCAGTATTTT
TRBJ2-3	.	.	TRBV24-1	CATSDVSDTQYF	TGTGCCACCAGTGATGTATCGGATACGCAGTATTTT
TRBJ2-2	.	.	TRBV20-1	CSASLASGTGELFF	TGCAGTGCTTCTCTTGCGTCGGGCACCGGGGAGCTGTTTTTT
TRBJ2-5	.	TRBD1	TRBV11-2	CASSSGQVMWGTQYF	TGTGCCAGCAGCTCGGGACAGGTTATGTGGGGGACCCAGTACTTC
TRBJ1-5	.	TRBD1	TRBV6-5	CASSSLGQAPGQPQHF	TGTGCCAGCAGTTCCTTGGGACAGGCTCCCGGGCAGCCCCAGCATTTT
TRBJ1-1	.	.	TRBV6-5	CASSYSRQGLNTEAFF	TGTGCCAGCAGTTACTCGAGGCAGGGGTTGAACACTGAAGCTTTCTTT
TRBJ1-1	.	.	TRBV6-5	CASSYSAGMRTEAFF	TGTGCCAGCAGTTACTCGGCGGGGATGAGAACTGAAGCTTTCTTT
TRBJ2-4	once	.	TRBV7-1	CASSSKPRRTVNIQYF	TGTGCCAGCAGCTCCAAACCACGTCGGACAGTAAACATTCAGTACTTC
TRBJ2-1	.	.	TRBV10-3	CAISESSYNEQFF	TGTGCCATCAGTGAGAGCTCCTACAATGAGCAGTTCTTC
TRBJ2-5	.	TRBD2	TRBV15	CATSSGTSGPGRETQYF	TGTGCCACCAGCTCCGGGACTAGCGGGCCGGGGAGAGAGACCCAGTACTTC